This TCR beta chain was found in a study of patients and donors after allogeneic stem cell transplantation. A single record per CDR3 protein comes from TCRdb applying MiXCR to the RT-PCR reads. The sample has approximately 210,000 distinct CDR3 sequences, more than 35% seen once. The germline V gene encodes CDR1 SEHNR and CDR2 FQNEAQ (reference sequence). This CDR3 is 14 amino acids long. V lost 2 bases, J lost 2 bases, and 8 bases lay in between. The V and J genes are TRBV7-9 and TRBJ2-3, with D possibly being TRBD1 or TRBD2 (5 bases each). Sequenced material: blood, either unsorted or a sorted T cell fraction (not recorded which). This clonotype was obtained from a human donor who was either an allogeneic HSCT recipient or a stem cell or donor lymphocyte infusion donor (not recorded which). It is not recorded whose cells these are; they may come from a transplant donor. Here the CDR3 DNA reads TGTGCCAGCAGCTTATTGGGGGTCACAGATACGCAGTATTTT. Translating gives CASSLLGVTDTQYF.